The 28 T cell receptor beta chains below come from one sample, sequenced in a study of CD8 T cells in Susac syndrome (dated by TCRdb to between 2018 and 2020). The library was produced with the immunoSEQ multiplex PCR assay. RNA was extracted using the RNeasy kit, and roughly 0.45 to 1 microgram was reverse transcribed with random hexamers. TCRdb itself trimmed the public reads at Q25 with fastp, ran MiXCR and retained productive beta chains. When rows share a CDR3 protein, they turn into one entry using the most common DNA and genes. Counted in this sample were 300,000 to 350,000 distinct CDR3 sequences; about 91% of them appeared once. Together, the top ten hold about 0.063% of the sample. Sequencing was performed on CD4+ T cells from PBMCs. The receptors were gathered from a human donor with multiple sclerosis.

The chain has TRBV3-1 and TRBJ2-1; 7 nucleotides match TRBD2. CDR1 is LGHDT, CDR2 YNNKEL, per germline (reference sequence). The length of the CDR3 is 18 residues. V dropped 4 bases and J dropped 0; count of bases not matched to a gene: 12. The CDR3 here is CASSPLAAHLSSYNEQFF. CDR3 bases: TGTGCCAGCAGCCCCCTAGCGGCGCACCTGAGCTCCTACAATGAGCAGTTCTTC.

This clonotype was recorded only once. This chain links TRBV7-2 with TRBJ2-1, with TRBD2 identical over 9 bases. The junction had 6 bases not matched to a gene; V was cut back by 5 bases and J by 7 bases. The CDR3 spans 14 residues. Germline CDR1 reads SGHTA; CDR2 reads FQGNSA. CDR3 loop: CASSPFSGRNEQFF. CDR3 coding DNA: TGTGCCAGCAGCCCCTTCAGCGGGAGGAATGAGCAGTTCTTC.

The CDR3 loop reads CASSSRDPRRPGELFF. CDR3 nucleotide sequence: TGTGCCAGCAGTTCCCGGGACCCCCGCCGACCCGGGGAGCTGTTTTTT. J is TRBJ2-2 and V is TRBV12-3 or TRBV12-4, with D perhaps being TRBD1 or TRBD2 (5 bases each). Trimming took off 4 bases at V and 6 bases at J, with 18 bases between the two ends. The CDR3 consists of 16 residues.

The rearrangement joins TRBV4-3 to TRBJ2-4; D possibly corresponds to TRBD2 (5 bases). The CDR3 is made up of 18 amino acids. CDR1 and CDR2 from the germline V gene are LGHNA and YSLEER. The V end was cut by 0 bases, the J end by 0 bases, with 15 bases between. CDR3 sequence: CASSQDAAGGLAKNIQYF. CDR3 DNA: TGCGCCAGCAGCCAAGATGCGGCCGGAGGACTAGCCAAAAACATTCAGTACTTC.

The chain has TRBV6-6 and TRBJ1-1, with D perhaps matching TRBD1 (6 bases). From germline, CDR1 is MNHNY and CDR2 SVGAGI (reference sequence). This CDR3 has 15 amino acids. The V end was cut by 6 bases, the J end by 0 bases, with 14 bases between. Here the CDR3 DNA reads TGTGCCAGCAGCGGACCAGGGGCTATGAACACTGAAGCTTTCTTT. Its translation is CASSGPGAMNTEAFF.

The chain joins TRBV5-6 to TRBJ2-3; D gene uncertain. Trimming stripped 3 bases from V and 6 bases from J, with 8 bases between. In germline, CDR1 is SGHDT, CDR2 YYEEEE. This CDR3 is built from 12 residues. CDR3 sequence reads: CASSWQTDTQYF. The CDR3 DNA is TGTGCCAGCAGCTGGCAAACCGATACGCAGTATTTT.

The CDR3 spells CASSRGDRDYNEQFF. DNA for the CDR3: TGTGCCAGCAGCCGCGGGGACAGGGACTACAATGAGCAGTTCTTC. The chain couples TRBV4-2 to TRBJ2-1; 9 bases map to TRBD1. The V gene end was trimmed by 4 bases and the J gene end by 3 bases; junction bases not matched to a gene: 4. This CDR3 has 15 residues. Germline CDR1 is LGHNA and CDR2 is YNFKEQ.

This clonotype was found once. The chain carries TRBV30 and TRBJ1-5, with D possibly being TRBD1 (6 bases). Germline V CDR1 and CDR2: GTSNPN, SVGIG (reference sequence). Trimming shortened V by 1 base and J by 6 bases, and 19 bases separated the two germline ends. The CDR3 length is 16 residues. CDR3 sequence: CAWSDSPGGAFQPQHF. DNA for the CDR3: TGTGCCTGGAGTGACTCCCCGGGGGGGGCCTTTCAGCCCCAGCATTTT.

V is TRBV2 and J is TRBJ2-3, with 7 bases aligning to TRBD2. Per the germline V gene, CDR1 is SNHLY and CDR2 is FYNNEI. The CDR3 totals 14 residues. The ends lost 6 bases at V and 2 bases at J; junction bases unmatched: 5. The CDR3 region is CASREGTTTDTQYF. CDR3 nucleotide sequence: TGTGCCAGCAGGGAGGGGACTACCACAGATACGCAGTATTTT. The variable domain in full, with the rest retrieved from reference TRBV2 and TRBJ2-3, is EPEVTQTPSHQVTQMGQEVILRCVPISNHLYFYWYRQILGQKVEFLVSFYNNEISEKSEIFDDQFSVERPDGSNFTLKIRSTKLEDSAMYFCASREGTTTDTQYFGPGTRLTVL.

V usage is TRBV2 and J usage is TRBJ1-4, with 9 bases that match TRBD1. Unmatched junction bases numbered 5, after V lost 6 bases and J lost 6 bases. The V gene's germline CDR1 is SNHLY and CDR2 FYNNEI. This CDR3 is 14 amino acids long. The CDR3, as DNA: TGTGCCAGCAGGGCGGACAGGGGAGATGAAAAACTGTTTTTT. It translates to CASRADRGDEKLFF.

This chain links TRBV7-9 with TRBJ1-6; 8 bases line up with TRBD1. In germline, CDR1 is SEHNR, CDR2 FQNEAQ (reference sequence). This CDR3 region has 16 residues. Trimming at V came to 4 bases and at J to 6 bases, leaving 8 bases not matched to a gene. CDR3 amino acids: CASSSLGTGGNSPLHF. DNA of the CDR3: TGTGCCAGCAGCTCACTGGGGACAGGCGGTAATTCACCCCTCCACTTT.

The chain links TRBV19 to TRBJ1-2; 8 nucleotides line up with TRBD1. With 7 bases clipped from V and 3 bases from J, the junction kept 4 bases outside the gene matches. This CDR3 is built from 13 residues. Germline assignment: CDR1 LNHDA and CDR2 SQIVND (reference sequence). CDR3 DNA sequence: TGTGCCAGTACCATGACAGGGGACTATGGCTACACCTTC. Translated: CASTMTGDYGYTF.

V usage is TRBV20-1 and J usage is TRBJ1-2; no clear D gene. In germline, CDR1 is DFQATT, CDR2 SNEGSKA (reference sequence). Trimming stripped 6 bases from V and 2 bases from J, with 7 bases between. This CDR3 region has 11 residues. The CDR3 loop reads CSARFNYGYTF. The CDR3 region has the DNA TGCAGTGCCAGGTTCAACTATGGCTACACCTTC.

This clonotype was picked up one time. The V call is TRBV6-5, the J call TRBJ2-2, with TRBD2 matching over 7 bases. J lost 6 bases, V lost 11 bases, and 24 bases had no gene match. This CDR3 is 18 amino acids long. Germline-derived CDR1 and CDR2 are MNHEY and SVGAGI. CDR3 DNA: TGTGCCCCAGCCAGTTCACCCCGGACTAGGAATTATGCCGGGGAGCTGTTTTTT. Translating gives CAPASSPRTRNYAGELFF.

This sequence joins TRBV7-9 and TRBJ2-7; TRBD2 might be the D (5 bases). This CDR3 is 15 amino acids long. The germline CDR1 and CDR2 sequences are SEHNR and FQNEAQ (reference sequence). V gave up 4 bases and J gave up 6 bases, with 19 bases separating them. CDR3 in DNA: TGTGCCAGCAGCTCGAGAGCACCGGGGATGAGCGAGCAGTACTTC. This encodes CASSSRAPGMSEQYF.

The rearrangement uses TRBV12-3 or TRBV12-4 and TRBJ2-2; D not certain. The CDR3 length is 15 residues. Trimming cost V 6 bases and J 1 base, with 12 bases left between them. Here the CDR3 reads CASRHGLENTGELFF. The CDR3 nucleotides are TGTGCCAGCAGGCATGGGTTGGAGAACACCGGGGAGCTGTTTTTT.

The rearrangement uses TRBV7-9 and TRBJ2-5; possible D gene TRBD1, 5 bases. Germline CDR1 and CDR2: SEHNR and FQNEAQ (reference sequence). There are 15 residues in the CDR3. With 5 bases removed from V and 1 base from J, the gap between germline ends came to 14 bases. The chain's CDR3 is CASSRTLGAQETQYF. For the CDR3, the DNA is TGTGCCAGCAGCCGTACTCTAGGGGCCCAAGAGACCCAGTACTTC.

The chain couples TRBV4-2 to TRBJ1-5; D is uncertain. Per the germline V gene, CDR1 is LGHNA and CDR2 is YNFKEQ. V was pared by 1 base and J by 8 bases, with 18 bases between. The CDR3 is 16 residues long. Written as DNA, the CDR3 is TGTGCCAGCAGCCAAGCAATGGACGGCCTCAGTGAGCCCCAGCATTTT. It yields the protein CASSQAMDGLSEPQHF.

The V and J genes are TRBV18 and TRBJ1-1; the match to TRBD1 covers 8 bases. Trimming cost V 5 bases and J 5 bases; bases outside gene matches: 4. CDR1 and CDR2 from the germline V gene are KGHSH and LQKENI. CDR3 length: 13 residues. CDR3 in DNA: TGTGCCAGCTCATACACAGGGGGGACTGAAGCTTTCTTT. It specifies CASSYTGGTEAFF.

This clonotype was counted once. CDR3 coding DNA: TGTGCCATCAGTGAGCCGTATAGGACAGGGAACTACGAGCAGTACTTC. Encoded protein: CAISEPYRTGNYEQYF. The V call is TRBV10-3, the J call TRBJ2-7; TRBD1 matches 8 bases. Germline CDR1 reads ENHRY; CDR2 reads SYGVKD. Germline trimming cut 2 bases from V and 3 bases from J; bases unmatched to any gene: 9. The CDR3 spans 16 residues.

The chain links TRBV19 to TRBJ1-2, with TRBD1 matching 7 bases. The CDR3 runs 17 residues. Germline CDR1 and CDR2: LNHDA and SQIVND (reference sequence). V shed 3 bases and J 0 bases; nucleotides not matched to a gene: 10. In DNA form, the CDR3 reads TGTGCCAGTAGTATGGGAGCCGGGACAGCCTCTAACTATGGCTACACCTTC. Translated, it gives CASSMGAGTASNYGYTF.

The CDR3 is CASSLYSSQGGNTEAFF. DNA for the CDR3: TGCGCCAGCAGCTTGTACTCGAGCCAGGGCGGTAACACTGAAGCTTTCTTT. The rearrangement links TRBV5-1 to TRBJ1-1; D is perhaps TRBD1 (5 bases). Germline-derived CDR1 and CDR2 are SGHRS and YFSETQ. V gave up 1 base and J gave up 2 bases, with 18 bases separating them. There are 17 residues in the CDR3.

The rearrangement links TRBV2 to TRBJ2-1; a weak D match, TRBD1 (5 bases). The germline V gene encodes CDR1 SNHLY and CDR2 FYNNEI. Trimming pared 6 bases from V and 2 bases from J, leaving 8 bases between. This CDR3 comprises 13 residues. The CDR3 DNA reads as TGTGCCAGCAGAAGGGGAACCTACAATGAGCAGTTCTTC. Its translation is CASRRGTYNEQFF.

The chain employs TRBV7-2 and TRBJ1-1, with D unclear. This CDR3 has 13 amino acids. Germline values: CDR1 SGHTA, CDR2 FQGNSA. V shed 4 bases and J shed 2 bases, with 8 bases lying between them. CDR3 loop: CASSWSFNTEAFF. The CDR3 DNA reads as TGTGCCAGCAGCTGGAGCTTTAACACTGAAGCTTTCTTT.

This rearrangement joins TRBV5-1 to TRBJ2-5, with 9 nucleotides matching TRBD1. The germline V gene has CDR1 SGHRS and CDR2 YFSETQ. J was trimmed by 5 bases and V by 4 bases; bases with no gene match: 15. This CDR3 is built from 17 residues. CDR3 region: CASSPWTGAIGEETQYF. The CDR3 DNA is TGCGCCAGCAGCCCATGGACAGGGGCTATCGGAGAGGAGACCCAGTACTTC.

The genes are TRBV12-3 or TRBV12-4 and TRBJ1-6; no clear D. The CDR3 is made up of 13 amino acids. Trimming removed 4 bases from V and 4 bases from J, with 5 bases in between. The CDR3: CASSWEYNSPLHF. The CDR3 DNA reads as TGTGCCAGCAGTTGGGAGTATAATTCACCCCTCCACTTT.

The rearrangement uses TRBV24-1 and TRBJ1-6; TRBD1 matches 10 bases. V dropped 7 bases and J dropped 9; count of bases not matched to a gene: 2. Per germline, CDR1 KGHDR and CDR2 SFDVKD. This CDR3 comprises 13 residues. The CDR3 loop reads CATSRDRGSPLHF. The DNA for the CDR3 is TGTGCCACCAGCCGGGACAGGGGTTCACCCCTCCACTTT.

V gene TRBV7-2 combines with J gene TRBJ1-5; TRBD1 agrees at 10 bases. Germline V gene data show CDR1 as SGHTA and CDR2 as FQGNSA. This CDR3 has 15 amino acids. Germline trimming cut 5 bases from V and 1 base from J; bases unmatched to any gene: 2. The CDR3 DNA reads TGTGCCAGCAGCGGGGACAGGGGAAGCAATCAGCCCCAGCATTTT. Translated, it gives CASSGDRGSNQPQHF.